One and the same sample provided the 10 T cell receptor beta chains below, sequenced in a study of blood T cell repertoires in COVID-19. The method was immunoSEQ multiplex PCR; TCRdb's version includes in-frame clones alone and lacks a portion of them. This table has 200,000 to 250,000 clones, over 70% appearing once. The sample was peripheral blood. The source of these receptors is a middle-aged man with active or convalescent COVID-19.

The V gene is TRBV27, the J gene TRBJ1-1; tentatively, D is TRBD1 (5 bases). Trimming took 8 bases from V and 5 from J, leaving 18 bases between them. Per the germline V gene, CDR1 is MNHEY and CDR2 is SMNVEV (reference sequence). The length of the CDR3 is 14 residues. As DNA, the CDR3 is TGTGCCAGCCTTCCTTGGGGGGAAGGTACTGAAGCTTTCTTT. Translating gives CASLPWGEGTEAFF.

The rearrangement joins TRBV5-4 to TRBJ1-2; no reliable D call. CDR3 length: 14 amino acids. V was shortened by 1 base and J by 2 bases, with 9 bases between the two germline ends. The germline CDR1 and CDR2 sequences are SGHNT and YYREEE (reference sequence). The CDR3 protein is CASSLRLQNYGYTF. The DNA of the CDR3 is TGTGCCAGCAGCTTGAGGCTACAGAACTATGGCTACACCTTC.

V and J are TRBV27 and TRBJ1-5; the match to TRBD1 covers 11 bases. V lost 5 bases to trimming and J lost 7 bases; unmatched junction nucleotides: 7. CDR1 and CDR2 (germline): MNHEY, SMNVEV (reference sequence). The CDR3 is 15 amino acids. The CDR3 here is CASSPGTGGRQPQHF. The CDR3 region has the DNA TGTGCCAGCAGTCCCGGGACAGGGGGTCGGCAGCCCCAGCATTTT.

In this sample, this clone turned up once. This rearrangement joins TRBV18 to TRBJ1-1; perhaps TRBD1 as D (6 bases). The germline V and J ends were trimmed by 6 bases and 4 bases, with 18 bases remaining between them. The CDR3 is 15 residues long. CDR1 KGHSH and CDR2 LQKENI come from the germline V gene. The CDR3 loop reads CASSRTRGGSTEAFF. DNA for the CDR3: TGTGCCAGCTCGCGAACCAGGGGAGGGAGCACTGAAGCTTTCTTT.

V gene TRBV18 combines with J gene TRBJ2-2, with TRBD2 matching 8 bases. The V and J ends lost 5 bases and 2 bases, in that order; junction bases with no gene match: 7. Germline V gene data show CDR1 as KGHSH and CDR2 as LQKENI. The CDR3 consists of 16 residues. CDR3 residues: CASSSTGTRNTGELFF. The CDR3 region has the DNA TGTGCCAGCTCATCTACCGGGACTAGAAACACCGGGGAGCTGTTTTTT. The variable domain in full, with the rest retrieved from reference TRBV18 and TRBJ2-2, is NAGVMQNPRHLVRRRGQEARLRCSPMKGHSHVYWYRQLPEEGLKFMVYLQKENIIDESGMPKERFSAEFPKEGPSILRIQQVVRGDSAAYFCASSSTGTRNTGELFFGEGSRLTVL.

This clone has just a few counts. This sequence joins TRBV30 and TRBJ2-7; TRBD2 is a possible D gene (5 bases). Trimming left V 4 bases short and J 6 bases short, with 19 bases between. Germline V gene sequence: CDR1 GTSNPN, CDR2 SVGIG (reference sequence). The CDR3 has 14 amino acids. The chain's CDR3 is CAWNLLGSLSEQYF. The CDR3 coding sequence is TGTGCCTGGAATCTACTGGGGAGTCTCAGCGAGCAGTACTTC.

This chain connects TRBV7-2 to TRBJ2-3; 13 bases are shared with TRBD2. V shed 4 bases, J shed 5 bases, and the junction held 6 bases outside the gene matches. The CDR3 consists of 16 residues. Germline V CDR1 and CDR2: SGHTA, FQGNSA. The DNA of the CDR3 is TGTGCCAGCAGCTCGGGACTAGCGGGACCCGGAGATACGCAGTATTTT. Protein product: CASSSGLAGPGDTQYF.

This sequence joins TRBV27 and TRBJ2-1; 8 bases map to TRBD1. Unmatched junction bases numbered 8, after V lost 6 bases and J lost 4 bases. Germline assignment: CDR1 MNHEY and CDR2 SMNVEV (reference sequence). The CDR3 is made up of 15 amino acids. The CDR3 here is CASSTGGQGYNEQFF. In DNA form, the CDR3 reads TGTGCCAGCAGCACCGGCGGACAGGGATACAATGAGCAGTTCTTC.

The chain employs TRBV9 and TRBJ1-3, with D possibly TRBD1 on 6 matching bases. Trimming removed 0 bases at V and 7 bases at J, with 11 bases between. The CDR3 runs 14 residues. The germline gives CDR1 SGDLS, CDR2 YYNGEE. For the CDR3, the DNA is TGTGCCAGCAGCGTAGACAGGGCCAGCAACACCATATATTTT. This gives the protein CASSVDRASNTIYF.

The chain links TRBV5-4 to TRBJ1-2, with TRBD1 as a possible D gene (6 bases). This CDR3 comprises 15 residues. Germline V lookup: CDR1 SGHNT, CDR2 YYREEE (reference sequence). V lost 0 bases and J 2 bases, leaving 11 bases between the germline ends. CDR3 residues: CASSLVNRENYGYTF. CDR3 DNA: TGTGCCAGCAGCTTGGTTAACAGGGAGAACTATGGCTACACCTTC.